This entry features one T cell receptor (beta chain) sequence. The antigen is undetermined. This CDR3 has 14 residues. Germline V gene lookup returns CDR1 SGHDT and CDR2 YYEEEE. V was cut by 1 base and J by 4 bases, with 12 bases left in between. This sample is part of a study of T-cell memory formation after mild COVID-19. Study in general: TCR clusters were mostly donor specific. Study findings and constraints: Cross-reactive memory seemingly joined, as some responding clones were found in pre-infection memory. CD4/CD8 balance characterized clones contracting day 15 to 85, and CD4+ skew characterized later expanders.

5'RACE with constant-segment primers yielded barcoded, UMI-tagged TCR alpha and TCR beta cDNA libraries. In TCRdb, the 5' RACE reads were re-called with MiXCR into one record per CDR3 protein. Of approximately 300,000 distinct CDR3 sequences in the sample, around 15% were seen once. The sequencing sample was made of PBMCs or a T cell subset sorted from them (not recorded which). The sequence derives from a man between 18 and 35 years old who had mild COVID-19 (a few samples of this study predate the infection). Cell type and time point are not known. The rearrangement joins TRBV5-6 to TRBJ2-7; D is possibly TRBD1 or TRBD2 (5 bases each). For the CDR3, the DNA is TGTGCCAGCAGCTTGCTCGGGGCCTTATACGAGCAGTACTTC. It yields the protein CASSLLGALYEQYF.